Detailed here is one T cell receptor beta chain. The target antigen is unknown. The data derive from a study of blood T cells in healthy people across ages. Study observations and caveats: Significant beta diversity loss was already apparent by age approximately 42, declining roughly linearly. Expanded clonotype shifts may have been confounded, as the donors had an unknown CMV status.

Germline V lookup: CDR1 LNHDA, CDR2 SQIVND (reference sequence). CDR3 length equals 13 residues. Samples each had at least 5.5 micrograms of total RNA extracted. Through a sample-barcoded 5' primer and a J-beta primer mix, a second PCR was run for about 7 to 12 cycles. Each cDNA was tagged by a template-switch adaptor containing 12 random nucleotides. TCRdb called the 5' RACE reads again in MiXCR, with one record for every CDR3 protein. The sample contains about 1.4 million distinct CDR3 sequences, approximately 59% of which appear only once. Sequencing was performed on blood. The receptor comes from a man between 18 and 35 years old in good health. J is TRBJ2-5 and V is TRBV19; D ambiguous. Judging by the DNA end, TRBJ2-7 fits better; the J call may be wrong. The DNA of the CDR3 is TGTGCCAGTAGTATAGGGATCCTCTACGAGCAGTACTTC. Amino acids: CASSIGILYEQYF.